The clone carrying this T cell receptor (beta chain) was counted between two and nine times. Antigen unknown. The data were obtained in a study of response to subunit inactivated influenza vaccine. General study results and limits: The authors put forward the suggestion that each seasonal influenza vaccination may bring in only a limited number of new T cells.

The CDR3 spans 15 residues. Trimming removed 6 bases from V and 4 bases from J; junction bases left unmatched: 6. The germline gives CDR1 MNHNS, CDR2 SASEGT. TCRdb redid the calling of the RT-PCR reads with MiXCR, one entry per CDR3 protein. The sample shows 710,000 or so distinct CDR3 sequences, 15% to 19% of them seen only once. This clonotype originated in a man in his forties or fifties who received an inactivated influenza vaccine. The chain combines TRBV6-1 with TRBJ2-3; 11 positions match TRBD2. Sequencing used PBMCs from blood, obtained 12 days after vaccination. In DNA form, the CDR3 reads TGTGCCAGCAGCCCACTAGCGGGAGCTTCAGATACGCAGTATTTT. Residues: CASSPLAGASDTQYF.